These 15 T cell receptor beta chains share one sample of origin, sequenced in a study of robustness of blood B and T cell sequencing. cDNA synthesis used template switching with a 5' universal priming oligo. The template-switch oligo carried a 12-nucleotide random UMI tagging each cDNA molecule. TCRdb re-analysed the PCR reads in MiXCR, keeping a single row per CDR3 protein. The table shows more than 3,000 distinct CDR3 sequences, with around half occurring only once. TCR beta repertoires were quantified from mRNA rather than genomic DNA. The sample consisted of peripheral blood. These receptors were obtained from a human donor in good health.

This clonotype occurred a few times. The chain has TRBV15 and TRBJ1-4; 10 positions agree with TRBD1. CDR1 and CDR2 (germline): LNHNV, YYDKDF (reference sequence). V trimming: 8 bases; J trimming: 5 bases; junction bases outside the gene matches: 5. The CDR3 is 14 amino acids. The CDR3 DNA reads TGTGCCACCCCCCCGGGACAGGGGAATGAAAAACTGTTTTTT. It codes for CATPPGQGNEKLFF. The full variable domain, with the rest looked up from reference TRBV15 and TRBJ1-4, is DAMVIQNPRYQVTQFGKPVTLSCSQTLNHNVMYWYQQKSSQAPKLLFHYYDKDFNNEADTPDNFQSRRPNTSFCFLDIRSPGLGDTAMYLCATPPGQGNEKLFFGSGTQLSVL.

The genes are TRBV5-4 and TRBJ2-6; the D gene is possibly TRBD1 (5 bases). The CDR3 is made up of 17 amino acids. Germline V gene lookup returns CDR1 SGHNT and CDR2 YYREEE (reference sequence). The V end was cut by 4 bases, the J end by 2 bases, with 16 bases between. DNA of the CDR3: TGTGCCAGCAGCCCGCGCCAGGGAAGGGCTGGGGCCAACGTCCTGACTTTC. Protein sequence: CASSPRQGRAGANVLTF. The full variable domain, completed using reference TRBV5-4 and TRBJ2-6, is ETGVTQSPTHLIKTRGQQVTLRCSSQSGHNTVSWYQQALGQGPQFIFQYYREEENGRGNFPPRFSGLQFPNYSSELNVNALELDDSALYLCASSPRQGRAGANVLTFGAGSRLTVL.

The rearrangement links TRBV4-2 to TRBJ2-3; D is perhaps TRBD2 (6 bases). Germline V gives CDR1 LGHNA, CDR2 YNFKEQ. The germline V and J ends were trimmed by 2 bases and 12 bases, with 15 bases remaining between them. The CDR3 runs to 13 residues. The CDR3 loop is CASSQLSGLPQYF. The CDR3 nucleotides read TGTGCCAGCAGCCAACTATCGGGACTCCCTCAGTATTTT.

This clonotype is a singleton in its sample. J is TRBJ2-1 and V is TRBV2; 9 nucleotides match TRBD2. This CDR3 has 15 residues. The germline gives CDR1 SNHLY, CDR2 FYNNEI. With 3 bases clipped from V and 3 bases from J, the junction kept 3 bases outside the gene matches. In DNA form, the CDR3 reads TGTGCCAGCAGTGAGAGCGGGGGGAACTACAATGAGCAGTTCTTC. Amino acids: CASSESGGNYNEQFF.

This clonotype was detected only a few times. The junction departs from germline at one end; a sequencing error may be responsible. The gene calls are TRBV7-9 and TRBJ2-3; 10 bases map to TRBD2. CDR1 is SEHNR and CDR2 is FQNEAQ in the germline V gene (reference sequence). CDR3 length: 15 amino acids. Here the CDR3 DNA reads TGTGCCAGCAGCCTAGCGGGAGCTCGGTCAGATACGCAGTATTTT. Its protein product is CASSLAGARSDTQYF.

The chain employs TRBV7-2 and TRBJ1-5; D might be TRBD1 (5 bases). V lost 5 bases and J lost 5, with 10 bases in between. CDR1 is SGHTA, CDR2 FQGNSA, per germline. CDR3 length equals 13 residues. The CDR3 here is CASSKGDYQPQHF. The CDR3 region has the DNA TGTGCCAGCAGCAAAGGGGATTATCAGCCCCAGCATTTT.

This clonotype has just a few counts. The gene calls are TRBV5-1 and TRBJ2-2, with D unresolved. Trimming took 0 bases from V and 1 from J, leaving 7 bases between them. Germline values: CDR1 SGHRS, CDR2 YFSETQ. The CDR3 spans 15 residues. The CDR3, as DNA: TGCGCCAGCAGCTTGGGAGTAGGGAACACCGGGGAGCTGTTTTTT. This sequence encodes CASSLGVGNTGELFF.

This clonotype was recorded once. The rearrangement links TRBV12-5 to TRBJ2-7, with 10 bases that match TRBD2. The V segment lost 3 bases and the J segment 5 bases; nucleotides outside the gene matches: 7. Germline V lookup: CDR1 LGHNT, CDR2 FRNRAP. This CDR3 comprises 15 residues. CDR3 protein: CASGFRAGGPHEQYF. The CDR3 region has the DNA TGTGCTAGTGGTTTCCGAGCGGGGGGGCCCCACGAGCAGTACTTC.

The chain uses TRBV9 and TRBJ2-1, with D unclear. CDR1 and CDR2 (germline): SGDLS, YYNGEE. The CDR3 covers 16 residues. Trimming removed 0 bases at V and 0 bases at J, with 10 bases between. The CDR3 loop is CASSVDAVSSYNEQFF. CDR3 bases: TGTGCCAGCAGCGTAGACGCGGTGAGCTCCTACAATGAGCAGTTCTTC.

The rearrangement links TRBV30 to TRBJ2-6; D possibly corresponds to TRBD2 (5 bases). This CDR3 has 17 residues. The germline V gene has CDR1 GTSNPN and CDR2 SVGIG (reference sequence). Trimming shortened V by 0 bases and J by 0 bases, and 12 bases separated the two germline ends. The CDR3 spells CAWSVRRISSGANVLTF. CDR3 nucleotides: TGTGCCTGGAGTGTACGGAGGATTAGCTCTGGGGCCAACGTCCTGACTTTC.

This clonotype was counted a few times. The CDR3 protein is CAISDWRPYGYTF. DNA for the CDR3: TGTGCCATCAGTGATTGGCGGCCCTATGGCTACACCTTC. The chain uses TRBV10-3 and TRBJ1-2; D gene unclear. The V and J ends lost 3 bases and 4 bases respectively, with 9 bases between them. The V gene's germline CDR1 is ENHRY and CDR2 SYGVKD. This CDR3 has 13 residues.

This clonotype has a handful of counts. V is TRBV5-5 and J is TRBJ1-6; unclear D gene. Trimming removed 0 bases from V and 11 bases from J, with 21 bases in between. CDR1 and CDR2 from the germline V gene are SGHKS and YYEKEE (reference sequence). The CDR3 totals 17 residues. The CDR3 region is CASSLGAKGPVGPPLHF. CDR3 DNA sequence: TGTGCCAGCAGCTTGGGTGCAAAGGGTCCGGTTGGGCCACCCCTCCACTTT.

This clonotype has a single count. The CDR3 loop reads CASSRDSGGDYGYTF. CDR3 DNA: TGTGCCAGTAGTCGGGACTCCGGGGGCGACTATGGCTACACCTTC. V gene TRBV19 combines with J gene TRBJ1-2; tentative D call: TRBD1 (6 bases). In germline, CDR1 is LNHDA, CDR2 SQIVND (reference sequence). V lost 5 bases and J lost 3, with 16 bases in between. CDR3 length: 15 residues.

The genes are TRBV10-3 and TRBJ2-7, with D possibly being TRBD1 or TRBD2 (5 bases each). Germline V gives CDR1 ENHRY, CDR2 SYGVKD. This CDR3 is 15 amino acids long. V lost 0 bases to trimming and J lost 6 bases, with 15 bases between them. The CDR3 spells CAISESEAGWSEQYF. The CDR3 region has the DNA TGTGCCATCAGTGAGTCGGAGGCAGGGTGGAGCGAGCAGTACTTC.

This chain links TRBV5-1 with TRBJ1-2, with D unresolved. V was shortened by 3 bases and J by 6 bases, with 6 bases between the two germline ends. The CDR3 has 11 amino acids. Germline loops: CDR1 SGHRS, CDR2 YFSETQ. The CDR3 spells CASSSSNGYTF. The DNA for the CDR3 is TGCGCCAGCAGCTCCTCAAATGGCTACACCTTC. The whole variable domain, filled in from reference TRBV5-1 and TRBJ1-2, reads KAGVTQTPRYLIKTRGQQVTLSCSPISGHRSVSWYQQTPGQGLQFLFEYFSETQRNKGNFPGRFSGRQFSNSRSEMNVSTLELGDSALYLCASSSSNGYTFGSGTRLTVV.